The 10 T cell receptor beta chains presented below share a single source sample, sequenced in a study of T cells in Graves' hyperthyroidism and ophthalmopathy. What was amplified from RNA transcripts were TCR beta CDR3 regions. With the HTBI primer set, the TCR CDR3 went through a first round of RT-PCR. TCRdb re-analysed the multiplex PCR reads in MiXCR, keeping a single row per CDR3 protein. The repertoire holds 750,000 to 950,000 distinct CDR3 sequences, with roughly 40% as singletons. The sequenced sample was blood. The receptor set was obtained from a man younger than 35 with Graves' hyperthyroidism.

This clonotype was counted between two and nine times. V is TRBV20-1 and J is TRBJ2-7, with 7 nucleotides matching TRBD2. CDR1 and CDR2 (germline): DFQATT, SNEGSKA (reference sequence). V lost 7 bases, J lost 5 bases, and 5 bases stayed unmatched. This CDR3 has 11 amino acids. The CDR3 spells CSGEGSNEQYF. The DNA for the CDR3 is TGCAGTGGGGAGGGTAGCAACGAGCAGTACTTC.

This clonotype appeared once. V gene TRBV4-1 combines with J gene TRBJ1-4; D is possibly TRBD1 (6 bases). The ends were cut back, 1 base at V and 7 bases at J, with 13 bases in the middle. This CDR3 comprises 15 residues. The germline V gene encodes CDR1 MGHRA and CDR2 YSYEKL. This CDR3 is CASSQGRGGGEKLFF. The DNA of the CDR3 is TGCGCCAGCAGCCAAGGTAGAGGGGGAGGTGAAAAACTGTTTTTT.

V is TRBV5-8 and J is TRBJ2-7; 8 positions agree with TRBD1. Unmatched junction bases numbered 14, after V lost 9 bases and J lost 3 bases. Per the germline V gene, CDR1 is SGHTS and CDR2 is YDEGEE. This CDR3 region has 15 residues. The CDR3: CATPLWGQEGYEQYF. The CDR3 bases are TGTGCCACCCCCCTCTGGGGACAGGAGGGCTACGAGCAGTACTTC.

The table lists this clonotype with a few counts. This chain uses TRBV29-1 with TRBJ2-5; TRBD2 is a possible D gene (5 bases). The V gene's germline CDR1 is SQVTM and CDR2 ANQGSEA. The CDR3 is 12 amino acids. The V and J ends lost 5 bases and 2 bases respectively, with 9 bases between them. CDR3: CSVFGIQETQYF. CDR3 sequence (DNA): TGCAGCGTTTTCGGGATTCAAGAGACCCAGTACTTC.

With regard to this clonotype: Being one base from a much bigger clone, this may be a read error. J is TRBJ1-5 and V is TRBV19; D uncertain. Per the germline V gene, CDR1 is LNHDA and CDR2 is SQIVND (reference sequence). This CDR3 region has 14 residues. The CDR3 DNA reads TGTGCCTGTAGTCATGTCTATAGCAATCAGCCCCAGCATTTT. Protein: CACSHVYSNQPQHF.

This clonotype was found once. The chain carries TRBV7-9 and TRBJ1-6; D not resolved. V gave up 2 bases and J gave up 10 bases, with 9 bases separating them. This CDR3 region has 13 residues. Looked up from germline, CDR1 is SEHNR and CDR2 is FQNEAQ (reference sequence). CDR3 in amino acids: CASSLLGRSPLHF. In DNA form, the CDR3 reads TGTGCCAGCAGCTTATTGGGAAGATCACCCCTCCACTTT. The entire variable domain, with the rest obtained from reference TRBV7-9 and TRBJ1-6, is as follows: DTGVSQNPRHKITKRGQNVTFRCDPISEHNRLYWYRQTLGQGPEFLTYFQNEAQLEKSRLLSDRFSAERPKGSFSTLEIQRTEQGDSAMYLCASSLLGRSPLHFGNGTRLTVT.

The gene calls are TRBV7-8 and TRBJ1-4; perhaps TRBD1 as D (5 bases). Trimming took 4 bases from V and 3 from J, leaving 9 bases between them. The CDR3 sequence is 14 residues long. The germline gives CDR1 SGHVS, CDR2 FQNEAQ. CDR3 bases: TGTGCCAGCAGCTCAGGGATCGCTAATGAAAAACTGTTTTTT. It translates to CASSSGIANEKLFF.

This clonotype was observed a few times. The rearrangement joins TRBV10-3 to TRBJ2-7, with a weak D call TRBD1 (8 bases). The V gene's germline CDR1 is ENHRY and CDR2 SYGVKD. Trimming left V 10 bases short and J 3 bases short, with 28 bases between. This CDR3 region has 17 residues. DNA for the CDR3: TGTGCCAGCAGCTTAGGGAGGGCGTCAGGGGGCATCTACGAGCAGTACTTC. This codes for CASSLGRASGGIYEQYF.

Points on this clonotype: This could be a read error, since a much larger clone is one nucleotide away. The chain employs TRBV15 and TRBJ2-7; D is possibly TRBD2 (6 bases). The CDR3 runs to 14 residues. Germline lookup yields CDR1 LNHNV and CDR2 YYDKDF (reference sequence). The CDR3 DNA sequence: TGTGCCAACAGCAGCGCGGGGCCCAGCTACGAGCAGTACTTC. It specifies CANSSAGPSYEQYF. The full variable domain, rest sourced from reference TRBV15 and TRBJ2-7, is DAMVIQNPRYQVTQFGKPVTLSCSQTLNHNVMYWYQQKSSQAPKLLFHYYDKDFNNEADTPDNFQSRRPNTSFCFLDIRSPGLGDTAMYLCANSSAGPSYEQYFGPGTRLTVT.

This clonotype has a count of ten or more. This chain joins TRBV20-1 and TRBJ1-1, with 7 bases that match TRBD1. CDR1 is DFQATT, CDR2 SNEGSKA, per germline (reference sequence). The CDR3 loop spans 14 amino acids. The junction had 4 bases not matched to a gene; V was cut back by 3 bases and J by 0 bases. CDR3 DNA sequence: TGCAGTGCTAGCGCGGGACAGCTGAACACTGAAGCTTTCTTT. Translated, it gives CSASAGQLNTEAFF.